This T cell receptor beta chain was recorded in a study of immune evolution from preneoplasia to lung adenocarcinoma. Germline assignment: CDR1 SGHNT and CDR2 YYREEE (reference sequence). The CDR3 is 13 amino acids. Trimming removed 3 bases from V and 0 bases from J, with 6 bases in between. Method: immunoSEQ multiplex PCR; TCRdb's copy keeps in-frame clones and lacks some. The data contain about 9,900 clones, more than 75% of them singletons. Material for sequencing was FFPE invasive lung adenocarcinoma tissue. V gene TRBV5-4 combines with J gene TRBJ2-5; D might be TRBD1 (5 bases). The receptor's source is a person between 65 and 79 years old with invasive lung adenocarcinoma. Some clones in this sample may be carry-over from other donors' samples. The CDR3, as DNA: TGTGCCAGCAGCTCGACAGACCAAGAGACCCAGTACTTC. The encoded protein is CASSSTDQETQYF.